The rows below give T cell receptor beta chains drawn from one sample of a study of vaccination effects on CD4 cells after COVID-19. Assay used: immunoSEQ multiplex PCR; TCRdb lists only in-frame clones, some missing. The sample consists of about 70,000 clones, 73% of them appearing once. These TCRs are of unknown antigen specificity. Sequencing was performed on CD4+ T cells from PBMCs cultured with HIV peptides, taken before COVID-19 vaccination. All receptors derive from a human donor who had a prior SARS-CoV-2 infection. The conserved cysteine and the conserved F or W are not part of the CDR3 here.

14 | TRBJ2-3 | TRBV7-2 | ASSPTSGGYTDTQY
10 | TRBJ2-3 | TRBV25-1 | ASSEYRGTQY
14 | TRBJ2-3 | TRBV5-1 | ASSSRPGLVTDTQY
14 | TRBJ2-3 | TRBV24-1 | ATSDHRGSGTDTQY
14 | TRBJ1-6 | TRBV25-1 | ASSDRGQGENSPLH
10 | TRBJ1-1 | TRBV2 | ASSEGVSEAF
10 | TRBJ1-6 | TRBV3-1/TRBV3-2 | ASSHRNSPLH
13 | TRBJ1-6 | TRBV18 | ASSPGVVGNSPLH
14 | TRBJ2-6 | TRBV21-1 | ASSNFRQSGANVLT
9 | TRBJ2-2 | TRBV20-1 | SATWGVELF
13 | TRBJ1-4 | TRBV4-2 | ASSQWDSRNEKLF
13 | TRBJ2-5 | TRBV7-6 | ASSSNAGPQETQY
12 | TRBJ2-7 | TRBV7-2 | ASSLQPGAGEQY
13 | TRBJ1-1 | TRBV7-2 | ASRADGTINTEAF